This T cell receptor (beta chain) was observed in a study of cytomegalovirus exposure and HLA in healthy donors. The PCR had 60 Vbeta and 13 Jbeta primers. The repertoire was sequenced with immunoSEQ multiplex PCR; TCRdb's copy has only in-frame clones and lacks some. The sample has 150,000 to 200,000 clones, about 77% seen once. The CDR3 is 16 amino acids. V shed 5 bases and J 7 bases; nucleotides not matched to a gene: 15. Germline lookup yields CDR1 GTSNPN and CDR2 SVGIG (reference sequence). The rearrangement joins TRBV30 to TRBJ2-5; 11 bases map to TRBD2. Sequenced material: PBMCs. The receptor was isolated from a middle-aged woman in good health and CMV-seropositive. The CDR3 is CAWVSASGGQGGTQYF. The CDR3 DNA sequence: TGTGCCTGGGTATCCGCTAGCGGGGGGCAAGGGGGGACCCAGTACTTC.